This TCR beta chain comes out of a study of CD8 T cells in Susac syndrome. Study-level findings and limits: An acknowledgment was made by the study that its TCR sequencing and HLA analysis involved relatively few individuals.

Points on this clonotype: The antigen remains undetermined.

The authors sequenced TCR beta from blood CD8+ and CD4+ T cells. The authors negatively isolated CD8+ and CD4+ T cells and FACS-enriched TEMRA cells. RNA totalling about 0.5 to 1 ug underwent reverse transcription with random hexamers. By means of immunoSEQ multiplex PCR, TCR beta CDR3 spanning 54 Vbeta and 13 Jbeta underwent amplification. Using its own MiXCR run on the immunoSEQ multiplex PCR reads, TCRdb lists one record per CDR3 protein. The table records over 350,000 distinct CDR3 sequences, around 85% of them present only once. Sequenced sample: CD8+ T cells from PBMCs. The clonotype was recovered from a human donor with multiple sclerosis.

Here the CDR3 DNA reads TGCGCCAGCAGCCTGGAGAGGGCAGGGATCAATGAGCAGTTCTTC. It translates to CASSLERAGINEQFF. The chain has TRBV4-1 and TRBJ2-1; possibly TRBD1 or TRBD2 for D (5 bases each). V lost 4 bases and J 6 bases, leaving 16 bases between the germline ends. Germline CDR1 is MGHRA and CDR2 is YSYEKL. The CDR3 length is 15 residues.